This T cell receptor (beta chain) was identified in a study of blood T cell repertoires in COVID-19. Overall study context: Sources were T cells, B-cell-depleted T cells, or PBMCs; the material itself was cDNA or gDNA.

Here immunoSEQ multiplex PCR was the method, and the copy in TCRdb shows in-frame clones only, minus some. The sample consists of more than 130,000 clones, approximately 80% of them appearing once. There are 16 residues in the CDR3. V dropped 1 base and J dropped 6; count of bases not matched to a gene: 8. Looked up from germline, CDR1 is LGHDT and CDR2 is YNNKEL (reference sequence). The origin of this receptor is an elderly woman in a cohort sampled during active or convalescent COVID-19. This chain uses TRBV3-1 (or the pseudogene TRBV3-2) with TRBJ2-5; TRBD2 matches at 10 bases. The sample comprised peripheral blood. The CDR3 here is CASSQAPSGGRKTQYF. The DNA of the CDR3 is TGTGCCAGCAGCCAAGCCCCTAGCGGGGGCCGGAAGACCCAGTACTTC.